One T cell receptor beta chain is described in this entry. This clonotype occurred once. Its antigen remains undetermined. Base qualities are not provided; no much larger clone lies one nucleotide away. One read offers little support. The germline V gene yields SNHLY for CDR1 and FYNNEI for CDR2. The cysteine opens and the phenylalanine closes a CDR3 of 14 amino acids. Only CDR3 DNA is held: 42 bases, read in frame from base 1. At the junction V is shortened by 6 bases and J by 5 bases; bases outside the gene matches: 8. Peripheral blood CD8+ and CD4+ T cells from healthy donors, Susac syndrome patients and multiple sclerosis patients were profiled by high-throughput TCR beta sequencing. Multiple sclerosis controls were treatment-naive patients with stable or active relapsing-remitting disease fulfilling revised McDonald criteria. Bulk CD8+ and CD4+ T cells were purified by magnetic negative isolation, whereas CD8+ TEMRA cells were enriched by FACS. Blood was collected in EDTA tubes and processed within 24 hours, with PBMCs isolated through density gradient centrifugation. PBMCs intended for TCR sequencing were cryopreserved in liquid nitrogen and were subsequently thawed in a 37 degrees C water bath. The sorted or isolated CD4+, CD8+ and CD8+ TEMRA cells reached a purity of at least 90%.

This sample was included in a study of CD8 T cells in Susac syndrome (dated by TCRdb to the late 2010s). Regarding the study in general: Whether CD8+ T cell activation and differentiation in Susac syndrome was antigen driven was tested using repertoire sequencing. Clonality of the CD8+ T cell repertoire was compared between more than 10 healthy donors, approximately 14 Susac syndrome patients and around 16 multiple sclerosis patients. The study at large found these results: The TCR sequencing and HLA analysis was acknowledged to have included a relatively small number of individuals.

RNA was extracted using the RNeasy kit, and roughly 0.45 to 1 microgram was reverse transcribed with random hexamers. The immunoSEQ multiplex PCR assay, which covers 54 Vbeta and 13 Jbeta segments, was used to amplify TCR beta CDR3 regions. To correct PCR amplification bias, a synthetic template baseline was used for both primer optimization and computational correction. For the original study's pipeline: Reads were assigned to V, D and J genes according to IMGT and analyzed in immunoSEQ Analyzer, with only productive sequences retained. To calculate clonality, Shannon entropy was normalized by log2 of the number of productive unique sequences and then subtracted from one. For each patient and control, public and private clones were evaluated among the 100 most prevalent clones. Clones were defined as Susac-specific if absent from the healthy and MS cohorts, from around 1,000 published viral clones and from other ImmuneACCESS disease sequences. TCRdb ran its own pipeline on the public reads, namely fastp trimming at Q25 and MiXCR clone calling, and kept in-frame beta chains. Rows are combined by CDR3 protein, so each entry shows the most common genes and DNA. The V and J calls reflect TCRdb's pipeline rather than the authors' work. The sample table records 69,000 or so distinct CDR3 sequences; roughly 94% of these occur just once. The ten largest clones represent about 0.6% of the sample.

The sequenced sample was CD8+ T cells from PBMCs. Here the chain combines TRBV2 and TRBJ2-5; 8 bases in between match TRBD2. The TCR originated in a human donor with multiple sclerosis. The sequenced DNA is TGTGCCAGCAGCGGACTAGCAGAGGGGGAGACCCAGTACTTC. This codes for CASSGLAEGETQYF.